This T cell receptor beta chain was identified during a study of blood T cells in healthy people across ages. Study observations and caveats: Diversity was higher, and naive CD4+ cells more numerous, in long-lived donors than in aged donors. Naive and antigen-experienced cells could not be conclusively compared, given unsorted PBMCs.

This CDR3 comprises 13 residues. V was trimmed by 0 bases and J by 9 bases, leaving 11 bases between them. CDR1 is LGHNA, CDR2 YNFKEQ, per germline. This clonotype was counted only a few times. Its target is unknown. A second PCR, run for about 7 to 11 cycles, used a sample-barcoded 5' primer plus a J-beta primer mix. Each of the cDNA molecules was tagged by a template-switch adaptor with 12 random nucleotides. TCRdb re-called the 5' RACE reads with MiXCR, one entry per CDR3 protein. The sample contains 650,000 to 1,000,000 distinct CDR3 sequences, approximately 35% of which appear only once. Total RNA extracted from each sample amounted to at least 5.5 micrograms.

The receptor comes from a man aged 18-30 years in good health. The chain recombines TRBV4-2 with TRBJ1-2; D is unresolved. Sequencing was done on a sample of blood. CDR3 bases: TGTGCCAGCAGCCAAGAACTTATTTGGAGCTACACCTTC. Protein sequence: CASSQELIWSYTF.